This T cell receptor (beta chain) was found in a study of cytomegalovirus exposure and HLA in healthy donors listed by TCRdb under 2017. Regarding the complete study: An earlier analysis of 587 of the donors reported 276 Gb of sequence data and approximately 120 million unique TCR beta sequences obtained from approximately 180 million T cells. The study aimed to test whether cataloging public T cell receptors could reveal signatures of past pathogen exposure. Several DR-DQ haplotypes were handled as single units for association and clustering, since linkage in the cohort was strong. Genome-wide SNP genotypes for about three fifths of the roughly 670 donors were used in a later genetic analysis, which treated that subset as a discovery cohort. To predict cytomegalovirus infection status, the study brought together high-throughput TCR immunosequencing, statistical association of individual TCRs with disease status, and machine learning. Every repertoire in the discovery cohort had been generated on one and the same sequencing platform. Alongside the repertoire data, information on donor age, sex, ethnicity and CMV serostatus was compiled. Using immunosequencing, the study profiled T cell repertoires from about 620 subjects and related those repertoires to cytomegalovirus serostatus. A later analysis re-examined previously published TCR beta repertoires from hundreds of donors and added high-resolution HLA genotyping to investigate patterns of TCR occurrence. The number of typed donors differed by locus: about 620-640 for A, B, C, DRB1 and DQB1; 522 for DQA1; over 600 for DPA1; and approximately 450 for DPB1. An early release that covered roughly 600 HLA-typed donors contained approximately 300 gigabases of sequencing data and tens of millions of unique TCR sequences. Besides the first cohort of roughly 640 subjects, a separate validation cohort made up of over a hundred different subjects was used. HLA typing covered class I and class II loci at four-digit resolution. To decide whether each TCR beta V gene segment behaved as functional or pseudogenic, an earlier analysis of fewer than 750 of the donors relied on high-throughput TCR beta sequencing. The genetic ancestry cluster associated with self-reported Caucasian donors included 80% to 90% of the roughly 390 genotyped donors. In the later analysis, no new phenotypic data were used to find candidate immune exposures; instead, reliance was placed on TCR beta sequences and their occurrence across donors. On average, around 240,000 unique TCR beta nucleotide sequences were sequenced per donor among about 400 genotyped donors of the cohort, with approximately 18% of those sequences being non-productive. Results the study describes overall, beyond this receptor: A further reported finding was that TCR beta sequences accurately predicted the HLA-A and HLA-B alleles for most subjects in the first cohort. This cohort had only TCR beta chains sequenced, and the lack of alpha or paired-chain data limited which features could be detected. Presence/absence analyses assumed roughly uniform sequencing depth across donors, an assumption that may not hold. Immune exposure information for the cohort was limited to CMV serostatus. The authors suggested that the approach could potentially be extended to other disease states and immunological phenotypes. When HLA alleles, especially DR and DQ, strongly co-occurred, TCR associations were difficult to assign to individual alleles. Broadly in line with IMGT annotations, most TCR beta V segments showed up in productive rearrangements about 87% or about 30% of the time in an earlier analysis of approximately 600 of the donors. Compared with the roughly 700-donor mean, donors in an Asian-associated ancestry cluster had fewer N-insertions in productive TCRs, according to a later genetic analysis. Most TCR sequences were observed very rarely across donors, whereas some public TCRs were present in many individuals. A few of the identified cytomegalovirus-associated TCR beta chains were confirmed in vitro to be specific for cytomegalovirus antigens. According to a later analysis, most CMV-associated TCR beta chains appeared to be HLA-restricted, and the HLA associations seemed to be driven largely by CMV exposure. Linkage disequilibrium might explain the correlated functional status among segregating V segments, but an unknown experimental factor could not be ruled out. V-gene and J-gene trimming of TCR beta chains was associated with a missense DCLRE1C variant in a later genetic analysis, and the association was replicated in an independent cohort. In a later analysis, several top co-occurrence clusters were reported to appear linked to parvovirus B19, influenza, CMV and Epstein-Barr virus. The 87-base-pair reads could not distinguish some IMGT-functional V segments, including TRBV6-2 and TRBV6-3, so those segments were excluded. The sequencing pipeline was judged likely to have produced a cluster of highly shared sequence variants as a technical artifact. In a later analysis, some 17,000 TCR beta sequences were associated with specific HLA alleles at a false discovery rate of 0.05. In the study, some 160 TCR beta chains were listed as associated with cytomegalovirus. A later analysis found that HLA-associated TCR beta chains were more clonally expanded and had lower generation probabilities than equally common non-associated chains. In a later analysis, the rate of TCR association differed among HLA loci, with DRB1 alleles having the most associated TCRs and HLA-C alleles having the fewest. HLA typing was unavailable for some donors at each locus, so association tests used only the typed subset. Because counts were too low, around 17 rarely observed V segments, including chromosome 9 orphons, were left out of the earlier analysis of 587 of the donors. Cytomegalovirus status was reported to be diagnosed by the classifier with high specificity and sensitivity in both the original and validation cohorts.

This clone appeared a single time. The antigen it binds to is not known. The input lacks base qualities; no much larger clone sits a single base away. The cohort comprised under 700 healthy bone marrow donors. At the time of sampling, every cohort member was nominally healthy, though immune exposures that went unrecorded were likely present. The donor was CMV seronegative and belonged to the group of around 400 seronegative cohort members. A peripheral blood sample was collected from each donor, and TCR beta sequencing was performed on peripheral blood mononuclear cells. The Qiagen DNeasy Blood Extraction Kit was used to extract genomic DNA from the blood cell samples. V is pared back by 2 bases and J by 7 bases, with 12 bases lying between the germline termini. The CDR3 covers 14 residues, taking in both the cysteine and the phenylalanine. Solely the CDR3 DNA is kept, with 42 bases framed from the first base. Looking up the germline V gene yields CDR1 SGHTA and CDR2 FQGTGA.

The library was built by means of the immunoSEQ multiplex PCR assay. For the multiplex PCR, a mixture combining 60 forward primers for TCR Vbeta segments and 13 reverse primers for TCR Jbeta segments was used. The CDR3 region of rearranged TCR beta genes was amplified from genomic DNA with a multiplex PCR assay. On the Illumina HiSeq System, the amplified TCR beta libraries were sequenced as 87-base-pair reads. Per the authors' processing: In a later analysis, about 80 million unique TCR beta chains were counted across the 650 to 750 repertoires, and roughly 11 million of these chains were shared by at least two donors. Raw reads were error-corrected and collapsed into unique sequences with a nearest-neighbor algorithm that merged closely related sequences to remove PCR and sequencing errors. V, D and J gene segments were assigned by aligning CDR3 sequences to IMGT reference sequences. For a sequence to be retained, a match of at least six nucleotides to both a V gene segment and a J gene segment was required. Rearrangements were called productive when the CDR3 lacked stop codons and stayed in frame with V and J; all others were non-productive. Following IMGT convention, CDR3 was defined as the stretch from the second conserved V-encoded cysteine up to the conserved J-encoded phenylalanine. In an earlier analysis of around 640 of the donors, sequences lacking an unambiguous match to a single V gene segment were excluded. In an earlier analysis of 500 to 750 of the donors, V segments were called functional above 56.7% productive rearrangements and were called segregating when the between-donor standard deviation exceeded 5%. A statistical classification framework was built to diagnose cytomegalovirus status from the catalog of TCR beta chain sequences. In a later analysis, TCR nucleotide sequences were compared against IMGT/GENE-DB human TR gene sequences so that V and J genes could be assigned. The TCRdist pipeline was used in a later analysis to assign CDR3 sequences and most-parsimonious VDJ recombination scenarios. In a later analysis, each TCR beta chain was defined by its CDR3 amino acid sequence together with its V-gene family, and reads without a unique V-gene family were excluded. In a later analysis, a few hundred highly shared, low-generation-probability nucleotide sequences were removed to address suspected cross-contamination and a sequencing artifact. In a later analysis, a clonal expansion index for each public chain was calculated from normalized within-repertoire ranks of inferred template counts. A later analysis computed generation probabilities with a VDJ recombination model fitted to out-of-frame rearrangements, and checked the results against IGoR. In a later analysis, TCR-TCR, TCR-HLA and TCR-CMV co-occurrence was scored with hypergeometric tests, and a repertoire-size bias correction was applied to TCR pairs. A later analysis estimated false discovery rates by permuting HLA or CMV assignments 20 times. In a later analysis, co-occurring TCRs were grouped with DBSCAN, and TCRdist sequence similarity was added when clustering was performed within HLA-allele-positive subsets. Repertoires with fewer than 30,000 or more than 120,000 public chains were left out of co-occurrence clustering, as were five repertoires with anomalous nucleotide sharing. Entries here come from immuneACCESS through TCRdb and include only in-frame sequences with V and J called. Some clones fail to appear in such tables; in the studies checked, an unresolved V gene covers under half of the shortfall, and the cause of the remainder is unknown. From that table come the V and J calls and clone size; the DNA was used to work out D and trimming. Here the sample has around 100,000 clones; 60% to 85% occur a single time. The top ten hold 10% of the sample.

The chain uses TRBV7-3 and TRBJ2-1; the D gene is possibly TRBD2, with 7 bases matching. The sequencing sample was made of PBMCs. The TCR sequence derives from a man aged 50 to 59 in good health and CMV-seronegative. At the DNA level, the sequence is TGTGCCAGCAGCTTAGGGGGGGGCCAGAATGAGCAGTTCTTC. The translation is CASSLGGGQNEQFF.